Shown below are 20 T cell receptor beta chains from a single sample sequenced in a study of blood T cells in healthy people across ages. Sample-barcoded 5' priming and a J-beta primer mix drove a second PCR of about 7 to 12 cycles. TCRdb re-called the 5' RACE reads with MiXCR, one entry per CDR3 protein. This table has approximately 900,000 distinct CDR3 sequences, roughly 43% appearing once. The sequenced material came from blood. The source is a man aged 25-45 years in good health.

The table lists this clonotype with a few counts. This rearrangement joins TRBV5-1 to TRBJ1-2, with D possibly being TRBD1 (5 bases). V lost 0 bases to trimming and J lost 3 bases, with 12 bases between them. The CDR3 consists of 15 residues. Per germline, CDR1 SGHRS and CDR2 YFSETQ. The CDR3 DNA sequence: TGCGCCAGCAGCTTGGGACAGAGTCCGGACTATGGCTACACCTTC. This codes for CASSLGQSPDYGYTF.

The rearrangement joins TRBV5-6 to TRBJ2-1; the match to TRBD1 covers 11 bases. Per germline, CDR1 SGHDT and CDR2 YYEEEE. The CDR3 length is 14 residues. J lost 8 bases, V lost 4 bases, and 5 bases had no gene match. CDR3 sequence: CASSVRTGGHEQFF. DNA for the CDR3: TGTGCCAGCAGCGTGAGGACAGGGGGCCATGAGCAGTTCTTC. The variable domain in full, with the rest retrieved from reference TRBV5-6 and TRBJ2-1, is DAGVTQSPTHLIKTRGQQVTLRCSPKSGHDTVSWYQQALGQGPQFIFQYYEEEERQRGNFPDRFSGHQFPNYSSELNVNALLLGDSALYLCASSVRTGGHEQFFGPGTRLTVL.

This chain joins TRBV11-2 and TRBJ2-4; D is possibly TRBD1 or TRBD2 (5 bases each). The DNA matches TRBJ2-7 better at its end, which makes the J call doubtful. Germline loops: CDR1 SGHAT, CDR2 FQNNGV. CDR3 length equals 15 residues. The CDR3, as DNA: TGTGCCAGCAGTTTGGCTGGGACGCCTACCTACGAGCAGTACTTC. Translation: CASSLAGTPTYEQYF.

The gene calls are TRBV28 and TRBJ2-1, with D possibly being TRBD1 (5 bases). Germline assignment: CDR1 MDHEN and CDR2 SYDVKM. V was pared by 7 bases and J by 3 bases, with 10 bases between. This CDR3 is built from 13 residues. The CDR3 sequence is CASTGARYNEQFF. Here the CDR3 DNA reads TGTGCCAGCACTGGGGCGCGCTACAATGAGCAGTTCTTC.

Note on this clonotype: A read error may be the cause here, since a much bigger clone is one base away. The chain employs TRBV12-3 or TRBV12-4 and TRBJ2-3, with TRBD1 as a possible D gene (6 bases). This CDR3 spans 16 amino acids. Trimming took off 1 base at V and 3 bases at J, with 14 bases between the two ends. DNA of the CDR3: TGTGCCAGCAGTTTAGGTGGGGGCCTAAGAACAGATACGCAGTATTTT. It yields the protein CASSLGGGLRTDTQYF.

This clonotype showed up just a few times. The junction and the germline gene differ at one end; a read error may be behind it. The chain carries TRBV3-1 and TRBJ2-1; 13 nucleotides align to TRBD2. This CDR3 has 16 residues. CDR1 LGHDT and CDR2 YNNKEL come from the germline V gene (reference sequence). The CDR3 DNA reads as TGCGCCAGCAGCCAAGATCGGACTAGCGGGGGAAATGAGCAGTTCTTC. Encoded protein: CASSQDRTSGGNEQFF.

This clonotype was seen more than once but under ten times. This sequence joins TRBV5-1 and TRBJ1-6; 9 bases are shared with TRBD1. V shed 5 bases, J shed 9 bases, and the junction held 12 bases outside the gene matches. The CDR3 loop spans 16 amino acids. Looked up from germline, CDR1 is SGHRS and CDR2 is YFSETQ. CDR3 sequence reads: CASSLDGQGSSSPLHF. DNA of the CDR3: TGCGCCAGCAGTTTAGACGGACAGGGGTCTTCTTCACCCCTCCACTTT.

This clonotype was seen only a few times. V usage is TRBV20-1 and J usage is TRBJ1-6; tentatively, D is TRBD1 (6 bases). Germline V gene lookup returns CDR1 DFQATT and CDR2 SNEGSKA (reference sequence). This CDR3 is 15 amino acids long. V lost 6 bases, J lost 0 bases, and 12 bases lay in between. CDR3 residues: CSAPRGGSYNSPLHF. CDR3 coding DNA: TGCAGTGCCCCTAGGGGGGGCTCCTATAATTCACCCCTCCACTTT.

The chain combines TRBV5-1 with TRBJ2-1, with 8 bases fitting TRBD1. CDR1 SGHRS and CDR2 YFSETQ come from the germline V gene. V lost 3 bases to trimming and J lost 7 bases; unmatched junction nucleotides: 9. This CDR3 spans 15 amino acids. The CDR3 DNA is TGCGCCAGCAGCTGGAAGGGACAGGTTTTTAATGAGCAGTTCTTC. Its protein product is CASSWKGQVFNEQFF.

The rearrangement joins TRBV27 to TRBJ2-4, with D maybe TRBD1 (6 bases). The J call may be mistaken, given a closer DNA end match to TRBJ2-5. The CDR3 consists of 15 residues. Germline CDR1 is MNHEY and CDR2 is SMNVEV (reference sequence). CDR3 in DNA: TGTGCCAGCAGTTTCTACCGGACAGCACAAGAGACCCAGTACTTC. Translating it yields CASSFYRTAQETQYF.

CDR3 amino acids: CSVHKGGAEAFF. In nucleotides, the CDR3 is TGCAGCGTCCATAAGGGGGGAGCAGAAGCTTTCTTT. The chain couples TRBV29-1 to TRBJ1-1; TRBD1 might be the D (6 bases). CDR3 size: 12 residues. From germline, CDR1 is SQVTM and CDR2 ANQGSEA. Trimming pared 6 bases from V and 8 bases from J, leaving 16 bases between.

This sequence joins TRBV2 and TRBJ1-6, with unresolved D. V lost 4 bases and J lost 3, with 10 bases in between. CDR3 length: 15 amino acids. The germline V gene encodes CDR1 SNHLY and CDR2 FYNNEI. For the CDR3, the DNA is TGTGCCAGCAGTGGACTAGAAGGCTATAATTCACCCCTCCACTTT. Translated, it gives CASSGLEGYNSPLHF.

This chain joins TRBV27 and TRBJ2-1; 8 bases are shared with TRBD1. This CDR3 has 15 amino acids. J was trimmed by 5 bases and V by 4 bases; bases with no gene match: 7. Germline CDR1 is MNHEY and CDR2 is SMNVEV (reference sequence). CDR3 sequence reads: CASSSDRGFHNEQFF. CDR3 nucleotide sequence: TGTGCCAGCAGTTCTGACAGGGGATTCCACAATGAGCAGTTCTTC.

The chain is built from TRBV20-1 and TRBJ2-5; D gene uncertain. The CDR3 consists of 14 residues. V lost 5 bases and J lost 1, with 14 bases in between. The germline gives CDR1 DFQATT, CDR2 SNEGSKA (reference sequence). CDR3 protein: CSADRFGAQETQYF. The CDR3 bases are TGCAGTGCTGACCGGTTTGGTGCCCAAGAGACCCAGTACTTC.

This clonotype was observed a few times. The chain couples TRBV20-1 to TRBJ2-1, with 7 nucleotides matching TRBD2. The germline gives CDR1 DFQATT, CDR2 SNEGSKA (reference sequence). Germline trimming cut 5 bases from V and 5 bases from J; bases unmatched to any gene: 6. This CDR3 region has 13 residues. As DNA, the CDR3 is TGCAGTGCTGCTGGGACTACCAACAATGAGCAGTTCTTC. Translation gives CSAAGTTNNEQFF.

The chain employs TRBV4-1 and TRBJ2-5; D uncertain. With 1 base removed from V and 0 bases from J, the gap between germline ends came to 6 bases. The CDR3 extends over 14 amino acids. The V gene's germline CDR1 is MGHRA and CDR2 YSYEKL. The CDR3 nucleotides read TGCGCCAGCAGCCAAGTTGGGCACCAAGAGACCCAGTACTTC. Encoded protein: CASSQVGHQETQYF.

The V call is TRBV27, the J call TRBJ1-5; no clear D gene. Trimming cost V 5 bases and J 9 bases, with 17 bases left between them. The CDR3 has 14 residues. Germline CDR1 and CDR2: MNHEY and SMNVEV (reference sequence). The CDR3 nucleotides are TGTGCCAGCAGTGAAACTCGGGGATTCACGCCCCAGCATTTT. This codes for CASSETRGFTPQHF.

The chain uses TRBV20-1 and TRBJ1-1; D unclear. The V gene's germline CDR1 is DFQATT and CDR2 SNEGSKA (reference sequence). V lost 7 bases and J lost 1, with 10 bases in between. The CDR3 is 12 amino acids. DNA for the CDR3: TGCAGTGGCCAGACTGGGAACACTGAAGCTTTCTTT. Amino acids: CSGQTGNTEAFF.

This chain connects TRBV29-1 to TRBJ1-2, with TRBD1 matching 7 bases. The CDR3 spans 13 residues. The V gene's germline CDR1 is SQVTM and CDR2 ANQGSEA. The junction had 11 bases not matched to a gene; V was cut back by 6 bases and J by 7 bases. The CDR3 is CSVQTGIGSGYTF. The CDR3 DNA is TGCAGCGTACAGACAGGGATTGGTTCTGGCTACACCTTC.

J is TRBJ2-7 and V is TRBV5-1, with 7 bases fitting TRBD1. V lost 4 bases, J lost 3 bases, and 4 bases stayed unmatched. The CDR3 totals 13 residues. Germline-derived CDR1 and CDR2 are SGHRS and YFSETQ. CDR3 residues: CASSHGQDYEQYF. CDR3 nucleotide sequence: TGCGCCAGCAGCCACGGACAGGACTACGAGCAGTACTTC.